A selection of T cell receptor beta chains follows, all from one sample in a study of persistence of HIV-infected CD4 T cells. No antigen has been assigned to these receptors. Produced via immunoSEQ multiplex PCR; TCRdb's table is partial and in-frame only. Of about 45,000 clones in the sample, over 80% are singletons; the top ten hold around 3.2%. The specimen comprised CD4+ T cells sorted from PBMCs after roughly 17-hour stimulation, sampled from a patient who received antiretroviral therapy. Receptors were obtained from an adult woman with HIV who was CMV-seropositive. The CDR3 runs from the conserved cysteine through the conserved F or W. The order of the fields is V gene, clone size, J gene, D gene, CDR3 protein, CDR3 DNA. The D gene is left open where the match is weak. Not every row has a clone size; where given, it reads once, few, many or a size class.

TRBV2	.	TRBJ2-3	.	CASSEATFTSTDTQYF	TGTGCCAGCAGTGAAGCGACCTTTACTAGCACAGATACGCAGTATTTT
TRBV19	.	TRBJ2-7	TRBD2	CASSRGGDFYEQYF	TGTGCCAGTAGTCGGGGGGGAGATTTCTACGAGCAGTACTTC
TRBV7-8	.	TRBJ2-5	.	CASSFYLRETQYF	TGTGCCAGCAGCTTCTATTTGAGGGAGACCCAGTACTTC
TRBV29-1	.	TRBJ2-7	.	CSGGEGRWGEQYF	TGCAGCGGGGGAGAGGGCAGGTGGGGCGAGCAGTACTTC
TRBV11-3	.	TRBJ2-7	TRBD2	CASSFSGGPYEQYF	TGTGCCAGCAGCTTTAGCGGGGGGCCCTACGAGCAGTACTTC
TRBV6-2/TRBV6-3	once	TRBJ1-2	.	CASSLPGQPTHGYTF	TGTGCCAGCAGCCTTCCAGGACAGCCAACTCATGGCTACACCTTC
TRBV5-4	.	TRBJ1-4	.	CASRGKANEKLFF	TGTGCCAGCAGGGGCAAGGCTAATGAAAAACTGTTTTTT
TRBV3-1/TRBV3-2	.	TRBJ1-2	.	CASSQEGSSGYTF	TGTGCCAGCAGCCAAGAAGGGAGTTCTGGCTACACCTTC
TRBV7-6	.	TRBJ2-7	TRBD1	CASSSIPGQVSHEQYF	TGTGCCAGCAGCTCTATCCCGGGACAGGTATCGCACGAGCAGTACTTC
TRBV27	.	TRBJ1-2	.	CASSLSAGPQYGYTF	TGTGCCAGCAGTTTATCGGCAGGGCCTCAATATGGCTACACCTTC
TRBV9	.	TRBJ2-7	.	CASSTNLGDEQYF	TGTGCCAGCAGCACCAACCTAGGCGACGAGCAGTACTTC
TRBV7-6	.	TRBJ2-2	TRBD2	CASSTSGGAIGELFF	TGTGCCAGCAGTACTAGCGGGGGGGCCATCGGGGAGCTGTTTTTT
TRBV6-4	few	TRBJ1-1	.	CASSLNSYSEAFF	TGTGCCAGCAGCCTCAATTCGTACTCTGAAGCTTTCTTT
TRBV3-1/TRBV3-2	.	TRBJ2-6	.	CASSQGYMSGANVLTF	TGTGCCAGCAGCCAAGGTTATATGAGTGGGGCTAACGTCCTGACTTTC
TRBV12-3/TRBV12-4	once	TRBJ1-5	TRBD1	CASSPQTGEPQHF	TGTGCCAGCAGTCCGCAAACAGGGGAGCCCCAGCATTTT
TRBV30	.	TRBJ1-1	.	CAWSPKNRVKTEAFF	TGTGCCTGGAGTCCTAAAAACAGGGTTAAAACTGAAGCTTTCTTT
TRBV14	once	TRBJ2-5	TRBD1	CASSQRTGVTRETQYF	TGTGCCAGCAGCCAAAGGACAGGGGTTACCCGAGAGACCCAGTACTTC
TRBV2	.	TRBJ1-1	.	CASSEFGASNTEAFF	TGTGCCAGCAGTGAATTCGGGGCCTCGAACACTGAAGCTTTCTTT
TRBV6-2/TRBV6-3	few	TRBJ1-1	TRBD1	CASSQRQGMNTEAFF	TGTGCCAGCAGCCAGCGACAGGGAATGAACACTGAAGCTTTCTTT
TRBV28	.	TRBJ2-5	.	CASSSLSAGRETQYF	TGTGCCAGCAGTTCCCTTTCTGCGGGGCGAGAGACCCAGTACTTC
TRBV5-6	few	TRBJ1-1	.	CASSSLDRENTEAFF	TGTGCCAGCAGCTCGTTAGACCGTGAAAACACTGAAGCTTTCTTT
TRBV5-1	.	TRBJ2-1	TRBD2	CASSPRTSGTFEQFF	TGCGCCAGCAGCCCCAGGACTAGCGGGACTTTTGAGCAGTTCTTC
TRBV24-1	.	TRBJ2-1	.	CATSDGPLMDSYNEQFF	TGTGCCACCAGTGACGGGCCTCTGATGGATTCCTACAATGAGCAGTTCTTC
TRBV2	.	TRBJ1-1	.	CASSERRTAMNTEAFF	TGTGCCAGCAGTGAACGGCGGACAGCTATGAACACTGAAGCTTTCTTT
TRBV2	.	TRBJ2-3	.	CASRLQGDTQYF	TGTGCCAGCCGCCTACAGGGAGATACGCAGTATTTT
TRBV27	.	TRBJ1-4	.	CASSRTLNEKLFF	TGTGCCAGCAGCCGAACCCTTAATGAAAAACTGTTTTTT
TRBV6-2/TRBV6-3	.	TRBJ2-1	TRBD2	CASSGLAGEDYNEQFF	TGTGCCAGCAGCGGACTAGCGGGAGAGGACTACAATGAGCAGTTCTTC
TRBV19	few	TRBJ1-4	TRBD1	CASSPSYRGNEKLFF	TGTGCCAGTAGTCCTAGCTACAGGGGAAATGAAAAACTGTTTTTT
TRBV19	.	TRBJ2-4	.	CASSIEGRTKNIQYF	TGTGCCAGTAGTATAGAGGGCAGGACCAAAAACATTCAGTACTTC
TRBV20-1	once	TRBJ1-2	.	CSASGGGSYGYTF	TGCAGTGCTAGTGGGGGGGGTTCGTATGGCTACACCTTC
TRBV5-5	few	TRBJ1-3	.	CASSPLQGQSSGNTIYF	TGTGCCAGCAGCCCTCTCCAAGGGCAATCCTCTGGAAACACCATATATTTT
TRBV29-1	.	TRBJ2-5	.	CSVEWRSDQETQYF	TGCAGCGTTGAATGGCGGTCAGACCAAGAGACCCAGTACTTC
TRBV12-5	.	TRBJ2-4	TRBD2	CASNSGGSAKNIQYF	TGTGCTAGTAATTCGGGGGGATCGGCCAAAAACATTCAGTACTTC
TRBV11-3	.	TRBJ2-3	.	CASSLGARETDTQYF	TGTGCCAGCAGTCTCGGGGCTAGAGAGACAGATACGCAGTATTTT
TRBV6-4	.	TRBJ2-2	.	CASSPSGVSTGELFF	TGTGCCAGCAGCCCATCAGGGGTGTCAACCGGGGAGCTGTTTTTT
TRBV27	.	TRBJ1-2	.	CASTPGAFFYGYTF	TGTGCCAGCACTCCAGGGGCCTTCTTCTATGGCTACACCTTC
TRBV28	.	TRBJ1-1	.	CASIMNTEAFF	TGTGCCAGCATAATGAACACTGAAGCTTTCTTT
TRBV9	.	TRBJ1-2	.	CASGPLTGNYGYTF	TGTGCCAGCGGGCCTTTAACAGGCAACTATGGCTACACCTTC
TRBV15	.	TRBJ1-4	.	CATRYTTTNEKLFF	TGTGCCACCAGGTACACAACAACTAATGAAAAACTGTTTTTT
TRBV29-1	.	TRBJ1-1	.	CSAPGRGVEAFF	TGCAGCGCCCCCGGACGGGGCGTTGAAGCTTTCTTT
TRBV10-3	.	TRBJ2-3	.	CAISESGDTQYF	TGTGCCATCAGTGAGTCAGGAGATACGCAGTATTTT
TRBV5-5	.	TRBJ1-2	TRBD1	CASSLGLRQGDGYTF	TGTGCCAGCAGCTTGGGTTTACGGCAGGGGGATGGCTACACCTTC
TRBV15	.	TRBJ1-1	.	CATSSNLGGFTEAFF	TGTGCCACCAGCTCGAATTTGGGGGGCTTTACTGAAGCTTTCTTT
TRBV29-1	.	TRBJ2-2	TRBD2	CSVSGLAGGHNTGELFF	TGCAGCGTCAGTGGACTAGCGGGAGGGCATAACACCGGGGAGCTGTTTTTT
TRBV25-1	.	TRBJ1-4	.	CASSWASNAGEKLFF	TGTGCCAGCAGCTGGGCCTCGAACGCGGGTGAAAAACTGTTTTTT
TRBV7-3	once	TRBJ1-1	.	CASSLGDRNTEAFF	TGTGCCAGCAGCTTAGGCGACAGGAACACTGAAGCTTTCTTT
TRBV2	.	TRBJ2-4	TRBD2	CASIGNGGGSKNIQYF	TGTGCCAGCATTGGGAATGGCGGGGGATCCAAAAACATTCAGTACTTC
TRBV2	.	TRBJ2-5	TRBD2	CASSGGSGGGETQYF	TGTGCCAGCAGTGGAGGGAGCGGGGGTGGAGAGACCCAGTACTTC
TRBV28	.	TRBJ1-2	.	CASSFLYRPADGYTF	TGTGCCAGCAGTTTCCTATACCGCCCGGCAGATGGCTACACCTTC
TRBV27	.	TRBJ1-2	TRBD1	CASRTGGYGYTF	TGTGCCAGCAGGACAGGGGGATATGGCTACACCTTC
TRBV19	.	TRBJ1-1	.	CASSTGQTNTEAFF	TGTGCCAGTAGCACCGGACAAACGAACACTGAAGCTTTCTTT
TRBV24-1	.	TRBJ1-1	TRBD1	CATSPGQGGFEAFF	TGTGCCACCAGTCCGGGACAGGGGGGATTTGAAGCTTTCTTT
TRBV7-7	.	TRBJ2-5	.	CASSLGGSGAGETQYF	TGTGCCAGCAGCTTAGGGGGTTCCGGGGCGGGAGAGACCCAGTACTTC
TRBV27	.	TRBJ1-3	.	CASSSRDGGDTIYF	TGTGCCAGCAGTTCCCGGGACGGTGGAGACACCATATATTTT
TRBV19	.	TRBJ1-1	.	CASSIRQAYEAFF	TGTGCCAGTAGTATACGACAAGCTTATGAAGCTTTCTTT